The 21 T cell receptor beta chains given below trace back to one sample, sequenced in a study of cytomegalovirus exposure and HLA in healthy donors. The PCR ran on 60 Vbeta and 13 Jbeta primers. Repertoires were generated with immunoSEQ multiplex PCR, while TCRdb's copy carries only in-frame clones and drops some. The sample lists nearly 300,000 clones; roughly 85% were seen once. Material for sequencing was PBMCs. These receptors came from a man aged 35 to 55 in good health and CMV-seropositive.

CDR3: CASSLRAGLGTGELFF. For the CDR3, the DNA is TGTGCCAGCAGCTTGAGGGCGGGATTAGGCACCGGGGAGCTGTTTTTT. V and J are TRBV5-4 and TRBJ2-2; D is possibly TRBD2 (6 bases). The CDR3 loop spans 16 amino acids. V was pared by 1 base and J by 4 bases, with 14 bases between. The germline gives CDR1 SGHNT, CDR2 YYREEE (reference sequence).

The chain uses TRBV6-1 and TRBJ2-1; no clear D gene. V shed 2 bases and J shed 5 bases, with 4 bases lying between them. This CDR3 contains 12 residues. Germline CDR1 is MNHNS and CDR2 is SASEGT. The CDR3 sequence: CASSEPHNEQFF. For the CDR3, the DNA is TGTGCCAGCAGTGAACCTCACAATGAGCAGTTCTTC.

The V gene is TRBV6-1, the J gene TRBJ1-1; TRBD1 might be the D (5 bases). Germline V gene data show CDR1 as MNHNS and CDR2 as SASEGT. CDR3 length equals 16 residues. Trimming shortened V by 0 bases and J by 0 bases, and 11 bases separated the two germline ends. CDR3 nucleotide sequence: TGTGCCAGCAGTGAAGCGCGGACAATTTTGAACACTGAAGCTTTCTTT. Protein sequence: CASSEARTILNTEAFF.

The rearrangement links TRBV11-3 to TRBJ2-2; the match to TRBD1 covers 7 bases. This CDR3 contains 18 residues. J gave up 3 bases and V 0 bases, and 10 bases lay outside the gene matches. CDR1 and CDR2 from the germline V gene are SGHNT and YENEEA. The CDR3, as DNA: TGTGCCAGCAGCTTAGATCTAGGGGACAGTTCAGACACCGGGGAGCTGTTTTTT. This codes for CASSLDLGDSSDTGELFF.

This clone appeared a few times. V and J are TRBV6-4 and TRBJ2-7; unclear D gene. V was clipped by 2 bases and J by 3 bases, with 5 bases between them. This CDR3 spans 12 amino acids. Per the germline V gene, CDR1 is MRHNA and CDR2 is SNTAGT. The CDR3 sequence is CASSDPGYEQYF. DNA of the CDR3: TGTGCCAGCAGTGACCCAGGCTACGAGCAGTACTTC.

The chain joins TRBV5-1 to TRBJ2-5, with TRBD1 identical over 10 bases. The DNA matches TRBJ2-7 better at its end, which makes the J call doubtful. This CDR3 is 14 amino acids long. Germline loops: CDR1 SGHRS, CDR2 YFSETQ. This CDR3 reads CASSGGTGAYEQYF. The DNA of the CDR3 is TGCGCCAGCAGCGGCGGGACAGGGGCCTACGAGCAGTACTTC.

The chain joins TRBV2 to TRBJ1-2, with 12 nucleotides matching TRBD1. This CDR3 comprises 14 residues. Germline V gives CDR1 SNHLY, CDR2 FYNNEI. The V gene end was trimmed by 4 bases and the J gene end by 5 bases; junction bases not matched to a gene: 2. This chain's CDR3 is CASSGDRGLYGYTF. The CDR3 DNA is TGTGCCAGCAGTGGGGACAGGGGGCTTTATGGCTACACCTTC.

The rearrangement links TRBV7-6 to TRBJ2-6; D might be TRBD1 (6 bases). Germline V CDR1 and CDR2: SGHVS, FNYEAQ. This CDR3 has 18 residues. Trimming removed 0 bases at V and 0 bases at J, with 12 bases between. The CDR3 region has the DNA TGTGCCAGCAGCTTAGCGGTAGGGGGTAGCTCTGGGGCCAACGTCCTGACTTTC. Encoded protein: CASSLAVGGSSGANVLTF.

The J gene is TRBJ2-1, the V gene TRBV19; 14 bases agree with TRBD2. There are 14 residues in the CDR3. J gave up 8 bases and V 10 bases, and 7 bases lay outside the gene matches. From germline, CDR1 is LNHDA and CDR2 SQIVND (reference sequence). CDR3 in DNA: TGTGCCACCGGGACTAGCGGGAGAAGGGATGAGCAGTTCTTC. Amino acid sequence: CATGTSGRRDEQFF.

The CDR3 loop is CASSHGDQPQHF. DNA for the CDR3: TGCGCCAGCAGCCACGGGGATCAGCCCCAGCATTTT. The gene calls are TRBV4-1 and TRBJ1-5; the D is unclear. Germline CDR1 reads MGHRA; CDR2 reads YSYEKL. The CDR3 has 12 amino acids. The V end lost 3 bases, the J end lost 5 bases, and 5 bases lay between the germline ends.

J is TRBJ1-4 and V is TRBV11-2; D unresolved. V lost 8 bases and J lost 6, with 22 bases in between. This CDR3 spans 16 amino acids. In germline, CDR1 is SGHAT, CDR2 FQNNGV. The CDR3 sequence: CASSPLEGSNYEKLFF. The CDR3, as DNA: TGTGCCAGCTCTCCCCTGGAGGGCAGCAACTATGAAAAACTGTTTTTT.

The chain carries TRBV30 and TRBJ2-1, with 10 bases identical to TRBD2. Unmatched junction bases numbered 5, after V lost 1 base and J lost 8 bases. The CDR3 contains 14 residues. CDR1 is GTSNPN, CDR2 SVGIG, per germline (reference sequence). The CDR3 region is CAWSGQTSGHEQFF. The CDR3 DNA reads as TGTGCCTGGAGTGGGCAGACTAGCGGGCATGAGCAGTTCTTC.

The chain combines TRBV7-2 with TRBJ1-2; the D gene is possibly TRBD1 (6 bases). This CDR3 comprises 13 residues. The V end was cut by 3 bases, the J end by 7 bases, with 12 bases between. CDR1 is SGHTA and CDR2 is FQGNSA in the germline V gene. Written as DNA, the CDR3 is TGTGCCAGCAGCTTCGGGGGGCTGTCTGGCTACACCTTC. It yields the protein CASSFGGLSGYTF.

This chain connects TRBV19 to TRBJ2-1; no reliable D call. Germline assignment: CDR1 LNHDA and CDR2 SQIVND (reference sequence). V shed 5 bases and J shed 3 bases, with 8 bases lying between them. This CDR3 is 13 amino acids long. CDR3 sequence reads: CASSWQVYNEQFF. The DNA of the CDR3 is TGTGCCAGTAGTTGGCAGGTCTACAATGAGCAGTTCTTC.

V and J are TRBV7-9 and TRBJ2-7, with 8 nucleotides matching TRBD1. After removal of 1 base from V and 5 bases from J, the junction contained 7 bases not matched to a gene. This CDR3 has 15 residues. Germline assignment: CDR1 SEHNR and CDR2 FQNEAQ (reference sequence). CDR3 DNA: TGTGCCAGCAGCTTAGAGGTGACAGGGGCTAACGAGCAGTACTTC. Translating it yields CASSLEVTGANEQYF.

The chain has TRBV4-1 and TRBJ2-7; 10 nucleotides match TRBD2. The germline CDR1 and CDR2 sequences are MGHRA and YSYEKL. This CDR3 spans 17 amino acids. With 3 bases clipped from V and 6 bases from J, the junction kept 14 bases outside the gene matches. The CDR3: CASSHIEREGLGFEQYF. In DNA form, the CDR3 reads TGCGCCAGCAGCCACATTGAGCGGGAGGGCCTCGGTTTCGAGCAGTACTTC.

The chain has TRBV28 and TRBJ2-3, with 15 positions matching TRBD2. There are 21 residues in the CDR3. J lost 2 bases, V lost 8 bases, and 20 bases had no gene match. Per germline, CDR1 MDHEN and CDR2 SYDVKM. The chain's CDR3 is CASFPTPGTSGRTINTDTQYF. The CDR3 DNA is TGTGCCAGCTTCCCTACCCCCGGGACTAGCGGGAGGACTATCAACACAGATACGCAGTATTTT.

This clone was observed a few times. The chain combines TRBV11-1 with TRBJ2-7; D perhaps matches TRBD2 (5 bases). V shed 1 base and J shed 2 bases, with 12 bases lying between them. The CDR3 extends over 15 amino acids. Per the germline V gene, CDR1 is SGHAT and CDR2 is FQDESV (reference sequence). The CDR3 loop is CASSLVGGRAYEQYF. CDR3 nucleotide sequence: TGTGCCAGCAGCTTAGTAGGCGGGCGGGCCTACGAGCAGTACTTC. Combining the CDR3 with reference TRBV11-1 and TRBJ2-7 gives the whole variable domain EAEVAQSPRYKITEKSQAVAFWCDPISGHATLYWYRQILGQGPELLVQFQDESVVDDSQLPKDRFSAERLKGVDSTLKIQPAELGDSAMYLCASSLVGGRAYEQYFGPGTRLTVT.

The chain recombines TRBV7-3 with TRBJ2-3; possible D gene TRBD2, 5 bases. The ends were cut back, 5 bases at V and 5 bases at J, with 8 bases in the middle. The CDR3 loop spans 12 amino acids. The germline CDR1 and CDR2 sequences are SGHTA and FQGTGA. The CDR3 loop reads CASSHSVDTQYF. The CDR3 DNA reads TGTGCCAGCAGCCATAGCGTAGATACGCAGTATTTT.

J is TRBJ2-5 and V is TRBV7-9; weak D call: TRBD2 (7 bases). Matching the DNA end better, TRBJ2-7 makes the J call doubtful. Looked up from germline, CDR1 is SEHNR and CDR2 is FQNEAQ (reference sequence). The CDR3 spans 13 residues. The CDR3 DNA sequence: TGTGCCAGCAGCTTCGGGGGGCCTGGCGAGCAGTACTTC. Amino acids: CASSFGGPGEQYF.

This sequence joins TRBV14 and TRBJ2-5, with unresolved D. The CDR3 runs to 15 residues. Germline assignment: CDR1 SGHDN and CDR2 FVKESK. Deletions cut 1 base from V and 1 base from J, with 10 bases between. The CDR3 loop is CASSQGSEPQETQYF. The CDR3 DNA sequence: TGTGCCAGCAGCCAAGGAAGCGAACCCCAAGAGACCCAGTACTTC.